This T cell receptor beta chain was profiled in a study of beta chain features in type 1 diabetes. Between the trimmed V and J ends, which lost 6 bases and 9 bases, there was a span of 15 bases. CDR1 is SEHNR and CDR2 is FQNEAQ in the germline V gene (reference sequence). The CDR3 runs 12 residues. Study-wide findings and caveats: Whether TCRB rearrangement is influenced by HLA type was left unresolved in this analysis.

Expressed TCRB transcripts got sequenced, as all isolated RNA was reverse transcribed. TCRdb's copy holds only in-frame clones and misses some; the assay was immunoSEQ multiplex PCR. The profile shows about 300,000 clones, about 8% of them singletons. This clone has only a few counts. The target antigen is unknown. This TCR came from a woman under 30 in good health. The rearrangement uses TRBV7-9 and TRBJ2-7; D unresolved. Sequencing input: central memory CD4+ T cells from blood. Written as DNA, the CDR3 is TGTGCCAGCAGTCCCCCGTCCGGGCCGCAGTACTTC. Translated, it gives CASSPPSGPQYF.